The 28 T cell receptor beta chains below were found in one sample sequenced in a study of Tregs in tolerant kidney transplant recipients. The method was immunoSEQ multiplex PCR; TCRdb's version includes in-frame clones alone and lacks a portion of them. Among 55,000 to 75,000 clones listed, 80% to 90% were seen once. The nonmyeloablative bone marrow transplants came from related graft donors, with transient mixed chimerism. Here the sequenced sample was CD4+ T cells from blood (PBMCs), taken 6 months after the transplant. The receptors were gathered from a human patient who received a combined kidney and bone marrow transplant. Some T cells may be the graft donor's.

This clone was observed a handful of times. The rearrangement uses TRBV10-3 and TRBJ2-5; TRBD2 matches at 10 bases. The CDR3 runs 16 residues. The V segment lost 3 bases and the J segment 3 bases; nucleotides outside the gene matches: 7. From germline, CDR1 is ENHRY and CDR2 SYGVKD. CDR3 sequence reads: CAISDRAGGPEETQYF. As DNA, the CDR3 is TGTGCCATCAGTGATCGAGCGGGAGGGCCCGAAGAGACCCAGTACTTC.

The chain couples TRBV7-2 to TRBJ1-5; 9 nucleotides agree with TRBD1. V gave up 3 bases and J gave up 5 bases; unmatched junction bases: 2. The CDR3 loop spans 14 amino acids. Germline values: CDR1 SGHTA, CDR2 FQGNSA. CDR3 coding DNA: TGTGCCAGCAGCTTTCGGACAGGGGATCAGCCCCAGCATTTT. The encoded protein is CASSFRTGDQPQHF.

The rearrangement links TRBV5-1 to TRBJ2-5; D is perhaps TRBD2 (6 bases). The CDR3 consists of 14 residues. CDR1 and CDR2 from the germline V gene are SGHRS and YFSETQ. The germline V and J ends were trimmed by 3 bases and 4 bases, with 13 bases remaining between them. The CDR3 bases are TGCGCCAGCAGCTGGGCCCTGGGGGGAGAGACCCAGTACTTC. This codes for CASSWALGGETQYF.

The rearrangement links TRBV5-1 to TRBJ2-5, with D perhaps TRBD1 (6 bases). Germline V lookup: CDR1 SGHRS, CDR2 YFSETQ. There are 14 residues in the CDR3. Deletions cut 7 bases from V and 2 bases from J, with 15 bases between. CDR3 loop: CASSRTGSQETQYF. The CDR3 DNA reads as TGCGCCAGCTCCCGAACAGGGTCTCAAGAGACCCAGTACTTC.

The chain joins TRBV7-2 to TRBJ2-1; perhaps TRBD1 as D (5 bases). The CDR3 consists of 14 residues. Trimming shortened V by 1 base and J by 4 bases, and 8 bases separated the two germline ends. Germline V gene sequence: CDR1 SGHTA, CDR2 FQGNSA. CDR3 protein: CASSLVTGYNEQFF. CDR3 DNA sequence: TGTGCCAGCAGCTTAGTAACAGGTTACAATGAGCAGTTCTTC.

The rearrangement uses TRBV6-1 and TRBJ2-5, with D maybe TRBD2 (6 bases). This CDR3 region has 13 residues. The germline CDR1 and CDR2 sequences are MNHNS and SASEGT. Trimming removed 8 bases from V and 4 bases from J, with 14 bases in between. CDR3 region: CASRPGGAETQYF. The DNA of the CDR3 is TGTGCCAGCCGCCCAGGAGGGGCAGAGACCCAGTACTTC.

This chain joins TRBV7-2 and TRBJ2-2; D remains unclear. The V and J ends lost 3 bases and 4 bases respectively, with 15 bases between them. This CDR3 is built from 16 residues. Per the germline V gene, CDR1 is SGHTA and CDR2 is FQGNSA. The DNA of the CDR3 is TGTGCCAGCAGCTTCCTTCCGAGCAGGCCCACCGGGGAGCTGTTTTTT. Translating it yields CASSFLPSRPTGELFF.

This clone was detected only a few times. V is TRBV5-1 and J is TRBJ1-3, with a tentative D call TRBD1 (5 bases). With 1 base removed from V and 0 bases from J, the gap between germline ends came to 11 bases. The CDR3 length is 16 residues. Germline V gives CDR1 SGHRS, CDR2 YFSETQ. CDR3 amino acids: CASSLQPGVSGNTIYF. The CDR3 bases are TGCGCCAGCAGCTTGCAGCCGGGGGTCTCTGGAAACACCATATATTTT. Variable domain in full (rest from reference TRBV5-1 and TRBJ1-3): KAGVTQTPRYLIKTRGQQVTLSCSPISGHRSVSWYQQTPGQGLQFLFEYFSETQRNKGNFPGRFSGRQFSNSRSEMNVSTLELGDSALYLCASSLQPGVSGNTIYFGEGSWLTVV.

The V call is TRBV7-2, the J call TRBJ2-1; 7 positions agree with TRBD2. Losses at the gene ends were 5 bases for V and 7 bases for J; bases not matched to a gene: 5. Germline V gives CDR1 SGHTA, CDR2 FQGNSA. The CDR3 sequence is 13 residues long. In DNA, the CDR3 is TGTGCCAGCAGCCGAAAGCGGGGTAATGAGCAGTTCTTC. It specifies CASSRKRGNEQFF.

This chain joins TRBV18 and TRBJ1-2, with 8 nucleotides matching TRBD1. J lost 3 bases, V lost 2 bases, and 14 bases had no gene match. From germline, CDR1 is KGHSH and CDR2 LQKENI. The length of the CDR3 is 18 residues. For the CDR3, the DNA is TGTGCCAGCTCACCATCAGGGGGCAGCCACCCTTTTGACTATGGCTACACCTTC. Translating it yields CASSPSGGSHPFDYGYTF.

This rearrangement joins TRBV5-4 to TRBJ2-5, with D possibly being TRBD1 (5 bases). Trimming removed 2 bases at V and 5 bases at J, with 13 bases between. The CDR3 is 14 residues long. Germline V gene sequence: CDR1 SGHNT, CDR2 YYREEE (reference sequence). The CDR3 coding sequence is TGTGCCAGCAGCTTTAAACAAGGGGTGGAGACCCAGTACTTC. It codes for CASSFKQGVETQYF.

The rearrangement joins TRBV18 to TRBJ2-7, with D perhaps matching TRBD1 (7 bases). Deletions cut 3 bases from V and 7 bases from J, with 25 bases between. Germline V lookup: CDR1 KGHSH, CDR2 LQKENI. There are 17 residues in the CDR3. CDR3 nucleotide sequence: TGTGCCAGCTCACCGGGGGCAGGGGGATTGGGGACTCGGGAGCAGTACTTC. This sequence encodes CASSPGAGGLGTREQYF. Full variable domain (remainder filled in from reference TRBV18 and TRBJ2-7): NAGVMQNPRHLVRRRGQEARLRCSPMKGHSHVYWYRQLPEEGLKFMVYLQKENIIDESGMPKERFSAEFPKEGPSILRIQQVVRGDSAAYFCASSPGAGGLGTREQYFGPGTRLTVT.

The V call is TRBV15, the J call TRBJ2-5; D is unresolved. CDR1 and CDR2 from the germline V gene are LNHNV and YYDKDF (reference sequence). V was trimmed by 0 bases and J by 7 bases, leaving 9 bases between them. The CDR3 runs 13 residues. Written as DNA, the CDR3 is TGTGCCACCAGCAGAGATCGAAGCGCGACCCAGTACTTC. Translation: CATSRDRSATQYF.

The rearrangement joins TRBV7-9 to TRBJ2-5; 7 bases are shared with TRBD2. CDR1 is SEHNR and CDR2 is FQNEAQ in the germline V gene (reference sequence). V was pared by 1 base and J by 5 bases, with 13 bases of the junction left unmatched. There are 17 residues in the CDR3. Here the CDR3 DNA reads TGTGCCAGCAGCTTAGGGGGCGGGGGAGGCGCCGAGGAGACCCAGTACTTC. The encoded protein is CASSLGGGGGAEETQYF.

The chain uses TRBV5-1 and TRBJ1-2; TRBD1 matches 9 bases. V was clipped by 4 bases and J by 8 bases; unmatched bases: 6. Germline lookup yields CDR1 SGHRS and CDR2 YFSETQ. The CDR3 covers 13 residues. This chain's CDR3 is CASSETGGVGYTF. As DNA, the CDR3 is TGCGCCAGCAGCGAAACAGGGGGCGTAGGCTACACCTTC.

In this sample, this clone turned up a few times. The chain recombines TRBV28 with TRBJ1-1; TRBD1 is a possible D gene (5 bases). The CDR3 length is 15 residues. The germline V gene encodes CDR1 MDHEN and CDR2 SYDVKM. V dropped 4 bases and J dropped 6 bases, with 18 bases sitting between them. The CDR3 is CASSSGGGLGSEAFF. DNA of the CDR3: TGTGCCAGCAGTTCCGGCGGGGGGTTGGGATCTGAAGCTTTCTTT.

The CDR3 reads CASSLDLGAYGYTF. The CDR3 DNA is TGTGCCAGCAGCTTGGATTTAGGAGCCTATGGCTACACCTTC. The V call is TRBV5-4, the J call TRBJ1-2, with D uncertain. Trimming stripped 0 bases from V and 4 bases from J, with 10 bases between. Germline CDR1 SGHNT, CDR2 YYREEE (reference sequence). The CDR3 runs 14 residues.

The chain combines TRBV7-9 with TRBJ1-2; D might be TRBD1 (5 bases). Trimming stripped 6 bases from V and 3 bases from J, with 11 bases between. This CDR3 region has 13 residues. CDR1 SEHNR and CDR2 FQNEAQ come from the germline V gene (reference sequence). CDR3 nucleotide sequence: TGTGCCAGCAGTCTAGGGGTCCACTATGGCTACACCTTC. It encodes CASSLGVHYGYTF.

V and J are TRBV11-2 and TRBJ2-1; 12 positions match TRBD2. CDR1 and CDR2 from the germline V gene are SGHAT and FQNNGV. J lost 2 bases, V lost 5 bases, and 4 bases had no gene match. This CDR3 has 16 amino acids. CDR3 DNA sequence: TGTGCCAGCAGCGAGACTAGCGGGAGACCCTACAATGAGCAGTTCTTC. The encoded protein is CASSETSGRPYNEQFF.

V is TRBV7-9 and J is TRBJ1-1; the D gene is possibly TRBD1 (5 bases). The V and J ends lost 7 bases and 1 base respectively, with 25 bases between them. The CDR3 covers 18 residues. Germline lookup yields CDR1 SEHNR and CDR2 FQNEAQ (reference sequence). The CDR3 DNA reads as TGTGCCAGCACCATTAGTTCCCTGAGGGGAGGGAGGAACACTGAAGCTTTCTTT. This translates into CASTISSLRGGRNTEAFF.

This clone was seen a handful of times. The chain combines TRBV5-1 with TRBJ2-7; D is ambiguous. Trimming took 5 bases from V and 0 from J, leaving 15 bases between them. There are 15 residues in the CDR3. The germline CDR1 and CDR2 sequences are SGHRS and YFSETQ. DNA for the CDR3: TGCGCCAGCAGGTTTATGGTACAGAGCTCCTACGAGCAGTACTTC. Its protein is CASRFMVQSSYEQYF.

The V and J genes are TRBV27 and TRBJ1-1, with TRBD1 matching 8 bases. V lost 6 bases to trimming and J lost 5 bases; unmatched junction nucleotides: 8. The CDR3 length is 14 residues. Germline values: CDR1 MNHEY, CDR2 SMNVEV (reference sequence). The CDR3 DNA reads TGTGCCAGCAGAGGACAGGGTTCGGGTACTGAAGCTTTCTTT. Its translation is CASRGQGSGTEAFF.

The chain carries TRBV4-2 and TRBJ1-5; no clear D gene. This CDR3 contains 15 residues. Germline CDR1 is LGHNA and CDR2 is YNFKEQ. V shed 1 base and J shed 4 bases, with 11 bases lying between them. The chain's CDR3 is CASSQVLRSNQPQHF. The CDR3 DNA reads TGTGCCAGCAGCCAAGTCCTGCGGTCGAATCAGCCCCAGCATTTT.

This chain uses TRBV2 with TRBJ1-2, with a weak D call TRBD1 (5 bases). Germline V gives CDR1 SNHLY, CDR2 FYNNEI. The CDR3 sequence is 15 residues long. Trimming shortened V by 6 bases and J by 2 bases, and 16 bases separated the two germline ends. The CDR3 nucleotides are TGTGCCAGCAGAAGACTGTCTCGGGGGAACTATGGCTACACCTTC. Protein: CASRRLSRGNYGYTF.

The chain links TRBV5-1 to TRBJ1-1; 10 bases fit TRBD1. V lost 6 bases to trimming and J lost 3 bases; unmatched junction nucleotides: 5. CDR3 length: 14 residues. Looked up from germline, CDR1 is SGHRS and CDR2 is YFSETQ. The CDR3 DNA sequence: TGCGCCAGCATTCGGGGACAGGGGTACACTGAAGCTTTCTTT. This codes for CASIRGQGYTEAFF. The variable domain in full, with the rest retrieved from reference TRBV5-1 and TRBJ1-1, is KAGVTQTPRYLIKTRGQQVTLSCSPISGHRSVSWYQQTPGQGLQFLFEYFSETQRNKGNFPGRFSGRQFSNSRSEMNVSTLELGDSALYLCASIRGQGYTEAFFGQGTRLTVV.

This chain links TRBV6-5 with TRBJ1-5, with D unclear. The length of the CDR3 is 15 residues. CDR1 is MNHEY, CDR2 SVGAGI, per germline. Trimming shortened V by 4 bases and J by 3 bases, and 13 bases separated the two germline ends. CDR3 bases: TGTGCCAGCAGTTCCACCACGGGAAACAATCAGCCCCAGCATTTT. Its translation is CASSSTTGNNQPQHF.

The chain carries TRBV4-2 and TRBJ1-2, with 9 bases that match TRBD1. V shed 2 bases and J 8 bases; nucleotides not matched to a gene: 9. The length of the CDR3 is 15 residues. The germline V gene encodes CDR1 LGHNA and CDR2 YNFKEQ. The DNA of the CDR3 is TGTGCCAGCAGCCAACAACTTACAGGGGGCAGCGGCTACACCTTC. Encoded protein: CASSQQLTGGSGYTF.

The chain joins TRBV30 to TRBJ2-2; 9 bases match TRBD1. Trimming removed 3 bases from V and 6 bases from J; junction bases left unmatched: 11. Per the germline V gene, CDR1 is GTSNPN and CDR2 is SVGIG (reference sequence). This CDR3 has 16 residues. CDR3 residues: CAWRGLGQGSAGELFF. CDR3 DNA sequence: TGTGCCTGGAGAGGTTTAGGACAGGGGTCAGCCGGGGAGCTGTTTTTT.